Following are 14 T cell receptor beta chains from one sample sequenced in a study of cytomegalovirus exposure and HLA in healthy donors. Primers included in the PCR were 60 Vbeta and 13 Jbeta primers. Only in-frame clones appear in the TCRdb table, and some are missing; sequencing was by immunoSEQ multiplex PCR. The repertoire has under 250,000 clones, 70% to 85% of them found once; the top ten carry 3.8%. Sequencing was performed on PBMCs. The source of these receptors is a male donor in good health and CMV-seronegative.

This chain uses TRBV14 with TRBJ2-1; 7 bases align to TRBD1. The ends lost 1 base at V and 8 bases at J; junction bases unmatched: 14. Looked up from germline, CDR1 is SGHDN and CDR2 is FVKESK. CDR3 size: 17 residues. The CDR3 DNA sequence: TGTGCCAGCAGCCAAGCATGGGCCTCGACAGGGAACGATGAGCAGTTCTTC. Its protein product is CASSQAWASTGNDEQFF.

CDR3 nucleotide sequence: TGTGCCAGCAGGAAAAATCCCGCGGGTTACGAGCAGTACTTC. This encodes CASRKNPAGYEQYF. This rearrangement joins TRBV28 to TRBJ2-7; maybe TRBD2 (5 bases). Between the trimmed V and J ends, which lost 6 bases and 4 bases, there was a span of 16 bases. This CDR3 is 14 amino acids long. CDR1 is MDHEN and CDR2 is SYDVKM in the germline V gene.

The rearrangement links TRBV15 to TRBJ1-6; 7 bases are shared with TRBD1. The CDR3 is made up of 16 amino acids. Germline assignment: CDR1 LNHNV and CDR2 YYDKDF (reference sequence). The V and J ends lost 1 base and 5 bases, in that order; junction bases with no gene match: 5. DNA of the CDR3: TGTGCCACCAGCAGAGGGACAGGAACCAATAATTCACCCCTCCACTTT. Translation gives CATSRGTGTNNSPLHF.

V is TRBV28 and J is TRBJ2-5; D uncertain. This CDR3 region has 16 residues. Germline-derived CDR1 and CDR2 are MDHEN and SYDVKM. Trimming shortened V by 4 bases and J by 0 bases, and 15 bases separated the two germline ends. CDR3 sequence reads: CASSSRRRPYQETQYF. The CDR3 region has the DNA TGTGCCAGCAGTTCTCGGCGGAGACCGTACCAAGAGACCCAGTACTTC.

This chain joins TRBV27 and TRBJ2-2, with TRBD1 as a possible D gene (5 bases). Looked up from germline, CDR1 is MNHEY and CDR2 is SMNVEV (reference sequence). The CDR3 sequence is 14 residues long. Between the trimmed V and J ends, which lost 3 bases and 2 bases, there was a span of 7 bases. CDR3 in amino acids: CASSFRTNTGELFF. CDR3 DNA sequence: TGTGCCAGCAGTTTTAGGACAAACACCGGGGAGCTGTTTTTT.

This clone was observed a single time. This chain connects TRBV11-2 to TRBJ2-5; possibly TRBD2 for D (5 bases). Germline-derived CDR1 and CDR2 are SGHAT and FQNNGV. The V gene lost 3 bases and the J gene lost 1 base, with 6 bases spanning the gap. There are 13 residues in the CDR3. The CDR3 DNA reads as TGTGCCAGCAGCTTGAGCGGCCAAGAGACCCAGTACTTC. Encoded protein: CASSLSGQETQYF.

This clone has only one observation. The genes are TRBV28 and TRBJ2-7; 8 bases line up with TRBD1. The CDR3 covers 15 residues. Germline loops: CDR1 MDHEN, CDR2 SYDVKM. Trimming took 6 bases from V and 3 from J; bases not matched to a gene: 10. CDR3 sequence reads: CASSSQGQARYEQYF. CDR3 DNA sequence: TGTGCCAGCAGCTCCCAGGGACAGGCCCGCTACGAGCAGTACTTC.

The gene calls are TRBV18 and TRBJ2-6; TRBD1 matches at 9 bases. Losses at the gene ends were 4 bases for V and 0 bases for J; bases not matched to a gene: 10. The V gene's germline CDR1 is KGHSH and CDR2 LQKENI. The CDR3 is 19 amino acids. In DNA, the CDR3 is TGTGCCAGCTCACACCTTACGGGACAGGGCCGCTCTGGGGCCAACGTCCTGACTTTC. Its translation: CASSHLTGQGRSGANVLTF.

The gene calls are TRBV2 and TRBJ2-2, with D maybe TRBD1 (5 bases). This CDR3 region has 15 residues. V dropped 3 bases and J dropped 1 base, with 9 bases sitting between them. Germline V lookup: CDR1 SNHLY, CDR2 FYNNEI. CDR3 DNA sequence: TGTGCCAGCAGTGAGGAAAGGGGGAACACCGGGGAGCTGTTTTTT. Its translation is CASSEERGNTGELFF.

The chain recombines TRBV7-3 with TRBJ2-1, with TRBD2 identical over 11 bases. The length of the CDR3 is 15 residues. Looked up from germline, CDR1 is SGHTA and CDR2 is FQGTGA. V shed 2 bases and J 3 bases; nucleotides not matched to a gene: 0. The DNA for the CDR3 is TGTGCCAGCAGCTTAGGGACTAGCGGCTACAATGAGCAGTTCTTC. Amino acids: CASSLGTSGYNEQFF.

The rearrangement joins TRBV29-1 to TRBJ2-7; a possible D gene is TRBD2 (6 bases). Between the trimmed V and J ends, which lost 3 bases and 4 bases, there was a span of 19 bases. CDR3 length equals 15 residues. Germline lookup yields CDR1 SQVTM and CDR2 ANQGSEA. This chain's CDR3 is CSVEQKRRRGYEQYF. The CDR3 DNA is TGCAGCGTTGAGCAGAAGCGTAGGAGGGGATACGAGCAGTACTTC.

The rearrangement links TRBV4-1 to TRBJ2-6; D might be TRBD1 (5 bases). CDR1 is MGHRA, CDR2 YSYEKL, per germline. V was trimmed by 4 bases and J by 0 bases, leaving 13 bases between them. This CDR3 region has 17 residues. CDR3 protein: CASSPGGAPSGANVLTF. CDR3 DNA sequence: TGCGCCAGCAGCCCCGGTGGGGCTCCCTCTGGGGCCAACGTCCTGACTTTC.

This clone was seen more than once but under ten times. This sequence joins TRBV7-6 and TRBJ1-1; TRBD1 might be the D (6 bases). Germline loops: CDR1 SGHVS, CDR2 FNYEAQ. The V end was cut by 1 base, the J end by 1 base, with 7 bases between. The length of the CDR3 is 14 residues. CDR3 amino acids: CASSLETGNTEAFF. CDR3 nucleotide sequence: TGTGCCAGCAGCTTAGAGACAGGGAACACTGAAGCTTTCTTT.

The chain couples TRBV11-3 to TRBJ2-1; possible D gene TRBD2, 5 bases. This CDR3 has 15 amino acids. The V and J ends lost 1 base and 8 bases respectively, with 15 bases between them. Germline CDR1 is SGHNT and CDR2 is YENEEA. CDR3 loop: CASSLAGSAAHEQFF. As DNA, the CDR3 is TGTGCCAGCAGCTTAGCGGGATCAGCGGCTCATGAGCAGTTCTTC.